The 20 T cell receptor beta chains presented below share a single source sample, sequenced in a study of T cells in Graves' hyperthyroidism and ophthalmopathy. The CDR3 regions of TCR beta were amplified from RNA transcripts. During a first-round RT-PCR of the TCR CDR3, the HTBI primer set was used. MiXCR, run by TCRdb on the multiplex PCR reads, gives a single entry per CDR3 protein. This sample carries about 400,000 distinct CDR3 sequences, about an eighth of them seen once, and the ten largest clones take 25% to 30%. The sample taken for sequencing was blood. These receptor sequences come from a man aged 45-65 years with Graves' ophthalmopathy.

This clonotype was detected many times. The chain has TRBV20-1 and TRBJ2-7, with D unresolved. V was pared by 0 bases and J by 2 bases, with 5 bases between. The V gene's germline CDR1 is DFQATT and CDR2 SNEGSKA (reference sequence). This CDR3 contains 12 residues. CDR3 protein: CSAREATYEQYF. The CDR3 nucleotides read TGCAGTGCTAGAGAGGCAACCTACGAGCAGTACTTC.

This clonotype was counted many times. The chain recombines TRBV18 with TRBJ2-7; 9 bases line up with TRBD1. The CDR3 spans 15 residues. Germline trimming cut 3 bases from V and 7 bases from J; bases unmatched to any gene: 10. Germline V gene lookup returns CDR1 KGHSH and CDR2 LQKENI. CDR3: CASSPQGQGLGEQYF. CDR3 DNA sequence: TGTGCCAGCTCACCCCAGGGACAGGGACTGGGGGAGCAGTACTTC.

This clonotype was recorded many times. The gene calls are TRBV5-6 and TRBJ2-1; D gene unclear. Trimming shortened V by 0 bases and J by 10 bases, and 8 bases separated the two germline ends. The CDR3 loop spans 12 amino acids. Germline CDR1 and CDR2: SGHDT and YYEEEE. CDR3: CASSLAGREQFF. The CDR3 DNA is TGTGCCAGCAGCTTGGCCGGTCGAGAGCAGTTCTTC.

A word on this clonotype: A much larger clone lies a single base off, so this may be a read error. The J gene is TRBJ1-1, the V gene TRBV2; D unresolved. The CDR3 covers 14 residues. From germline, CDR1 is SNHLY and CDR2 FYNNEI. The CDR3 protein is CASGEAIGVLGAFF. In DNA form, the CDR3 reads TGTGCCAGCGGTGAAGCGATTGGAGTATTGGGAGCTTTCTTT.

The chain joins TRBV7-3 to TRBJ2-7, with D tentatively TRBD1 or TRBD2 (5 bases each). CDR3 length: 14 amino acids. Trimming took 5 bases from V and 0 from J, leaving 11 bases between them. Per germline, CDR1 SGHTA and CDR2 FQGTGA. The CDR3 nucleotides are TGTGCCAGCAGCGCTGCCGGGACCTCCTACGAGCAGTACTTC. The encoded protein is CASSAAGTSYEQYF.

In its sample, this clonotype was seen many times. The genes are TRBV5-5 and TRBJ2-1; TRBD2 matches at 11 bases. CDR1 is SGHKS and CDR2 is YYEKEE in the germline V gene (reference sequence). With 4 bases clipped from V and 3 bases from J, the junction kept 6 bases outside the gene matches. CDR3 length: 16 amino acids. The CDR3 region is CASSQSTSGSYNEQFF. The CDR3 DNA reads TGTGCCAGCAGCCAATCCACTAGCGGGAGCTACAATGAGCAGTTCTTC.

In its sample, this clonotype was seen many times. In DNA form, the CDR3 reads TGCGCCAGCAGTGAGTCCGGGAGCGGGAGGTCCGAGCAGTACTTC. Translated, it gives CASSESGSGRSEQYF. This sequence joins TRBV10-1 and TRBJ2-7, with 9 bases fitting TRBD2. Trimming took 0 bases from V and 6 from J; bases not matched to a gene: 6. Germline V gene sequence: CDR1 WNHNN, CDR2 SYGVQD (reference sequence). The CDR3 totals 15 residues.

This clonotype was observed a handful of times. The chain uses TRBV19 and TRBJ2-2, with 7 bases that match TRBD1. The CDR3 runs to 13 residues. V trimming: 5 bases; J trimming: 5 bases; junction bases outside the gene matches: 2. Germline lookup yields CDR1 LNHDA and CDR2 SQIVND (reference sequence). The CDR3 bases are TGTGCCAGTAGTCGGACAGGAACCGGGGAGCTGTTTTTT. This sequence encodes CASSRTGTGELFF.

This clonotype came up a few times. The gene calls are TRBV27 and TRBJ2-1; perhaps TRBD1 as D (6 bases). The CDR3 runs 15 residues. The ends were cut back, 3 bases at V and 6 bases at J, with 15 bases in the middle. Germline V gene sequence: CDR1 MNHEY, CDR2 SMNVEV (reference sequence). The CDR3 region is CASSFLQGVCNEQFF. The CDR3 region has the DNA TGTGCCAGCAGTTTTTTACAGGGTGTCTGCAATGAGCAGTTCTTC.

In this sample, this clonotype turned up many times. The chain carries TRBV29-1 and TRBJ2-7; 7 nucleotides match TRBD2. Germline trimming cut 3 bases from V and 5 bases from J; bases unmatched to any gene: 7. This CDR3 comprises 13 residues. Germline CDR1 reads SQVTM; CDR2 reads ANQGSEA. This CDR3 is CSVDSRERHEQYF. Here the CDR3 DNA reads TGCAGCGTTGACTCGCGGGAGAGACACGAGCAGTACTTC.

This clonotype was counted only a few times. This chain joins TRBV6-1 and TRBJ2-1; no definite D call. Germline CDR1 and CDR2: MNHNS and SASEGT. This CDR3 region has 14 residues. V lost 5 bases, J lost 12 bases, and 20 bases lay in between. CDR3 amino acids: CASSNTDLKGRQFF. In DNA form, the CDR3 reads TGTGCCAGCAGTAACACGGACCTAAAGGGTCGGCAGTTCTTC.

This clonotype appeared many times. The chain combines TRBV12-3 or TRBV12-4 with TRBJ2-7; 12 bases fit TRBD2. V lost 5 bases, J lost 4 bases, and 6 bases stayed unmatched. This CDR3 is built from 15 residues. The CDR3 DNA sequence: TGTGCCAGCAGTACAACTAGCGGGAGGATTTACGAGCAGTACTTC. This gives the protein CASSTTSGRIYEQYF.

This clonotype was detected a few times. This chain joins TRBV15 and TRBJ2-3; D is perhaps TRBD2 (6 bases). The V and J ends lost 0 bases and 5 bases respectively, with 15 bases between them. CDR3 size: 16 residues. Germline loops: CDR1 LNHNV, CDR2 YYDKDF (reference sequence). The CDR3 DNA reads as TGTGCCACCAGCAGAGATCTACAAGTGGAGGGAGATACGCAGTATTTT. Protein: CATSRDLQVEGDTQYF. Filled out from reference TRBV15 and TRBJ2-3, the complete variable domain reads DAMVIQNPRYQVTQFGKPVTLSCSQTLNHNVMYWYQQKSSQAPKLLFHYYDKDFNNEADTPDNFQSRRPNTSFCFLDIRSPGLGDTAMYLCATSRDLQVEGDTQYFGPGTRLTVL.

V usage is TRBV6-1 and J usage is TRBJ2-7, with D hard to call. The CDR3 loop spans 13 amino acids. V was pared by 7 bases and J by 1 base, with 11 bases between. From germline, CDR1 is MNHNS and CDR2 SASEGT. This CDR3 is CASTPHKSYEQYF. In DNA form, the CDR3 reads TGTGCCAGCACTCCCCACAAGTCCTACGAGCAGTACTTC.

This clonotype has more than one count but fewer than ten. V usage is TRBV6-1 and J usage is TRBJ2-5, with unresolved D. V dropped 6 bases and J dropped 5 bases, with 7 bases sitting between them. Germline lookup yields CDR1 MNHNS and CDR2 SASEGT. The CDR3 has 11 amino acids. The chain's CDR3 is CASRNYETQYF. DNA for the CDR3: TGTGCCAGCAGGAATTACGAGACCCAGTACTTC.

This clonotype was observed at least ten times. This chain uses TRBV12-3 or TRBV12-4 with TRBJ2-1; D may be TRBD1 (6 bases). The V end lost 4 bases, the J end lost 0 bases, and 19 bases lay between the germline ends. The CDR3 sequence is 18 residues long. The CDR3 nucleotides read TGTGCCAGCAGTTCCACAGGGCCACAGCCTTTCTCCTACAATGAGCAGTTCTTC. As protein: CASSSTGPQPFSYNEQFF.

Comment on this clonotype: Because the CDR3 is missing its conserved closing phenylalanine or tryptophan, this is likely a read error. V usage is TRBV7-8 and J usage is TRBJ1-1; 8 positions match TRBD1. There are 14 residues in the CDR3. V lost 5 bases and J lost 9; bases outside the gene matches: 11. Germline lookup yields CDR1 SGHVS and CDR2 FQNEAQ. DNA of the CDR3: TGTGCCAGCAGCCTATCAACAGGGGGGGGAAAAGCTTTCCTT. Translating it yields CASSLSTGGGKAFL.

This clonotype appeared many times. This CDR3 is CASSSRGPSYNEQFF. The CDR3, as DNA: TGTGCCAGCAGTTCCAGGGGCCCTTCCTACAATGAGCAGTTCTTC. The rearrangement joins TRBV7-9 to TRBJ2-1, with D possibly being TRBD1 (6 bases). V was clipped by 6 bases and J by 1 base, with 13 bases between them. Looked up from germline, CDR1 is SEHNR and CDR2 is FQNEAQ (reference sequence). This CDR3 is 15 amino acids long.

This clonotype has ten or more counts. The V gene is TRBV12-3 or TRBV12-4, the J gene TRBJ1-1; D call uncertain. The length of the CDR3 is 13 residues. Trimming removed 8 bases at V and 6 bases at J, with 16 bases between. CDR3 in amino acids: CASYFAPGAEAFF. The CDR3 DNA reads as TGTGCCAGCTACTTCGCTCCTGGCGCTGAAGCTTTCTTT.

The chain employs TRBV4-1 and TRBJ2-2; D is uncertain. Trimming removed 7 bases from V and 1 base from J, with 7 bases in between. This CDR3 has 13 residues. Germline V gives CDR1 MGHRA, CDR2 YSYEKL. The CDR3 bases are TGCGCCAGCAAGGCGGAGAACACCGGGGAGCTGTTTTTT. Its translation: CASKAENTGELFF.